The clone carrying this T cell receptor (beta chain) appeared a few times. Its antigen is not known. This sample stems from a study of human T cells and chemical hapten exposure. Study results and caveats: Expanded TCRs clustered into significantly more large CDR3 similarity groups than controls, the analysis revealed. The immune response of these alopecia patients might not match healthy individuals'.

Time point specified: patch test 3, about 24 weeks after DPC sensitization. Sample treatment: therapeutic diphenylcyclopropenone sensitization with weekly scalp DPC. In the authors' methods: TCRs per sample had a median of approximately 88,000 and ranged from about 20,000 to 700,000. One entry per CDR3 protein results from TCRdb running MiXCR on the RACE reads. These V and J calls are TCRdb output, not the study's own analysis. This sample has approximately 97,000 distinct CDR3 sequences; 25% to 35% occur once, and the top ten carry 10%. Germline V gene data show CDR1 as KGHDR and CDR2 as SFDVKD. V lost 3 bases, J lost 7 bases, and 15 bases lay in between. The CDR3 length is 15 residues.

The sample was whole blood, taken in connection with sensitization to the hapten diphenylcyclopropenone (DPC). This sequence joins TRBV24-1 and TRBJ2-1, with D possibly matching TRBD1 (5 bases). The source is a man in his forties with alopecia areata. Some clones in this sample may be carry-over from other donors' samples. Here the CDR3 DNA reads TGTGCCACCAGTGATCAGGGCCGGTGTGCTAATGAGCAGTTCTTC. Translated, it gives CATSDQGRCANEQFF.